This T cell receptor beta chain derives from a study of response to subunit inactivated influenza vaccine. The CDR3 totals 14 residues. In germline, CDR1 is LGHDT, CDR2 YNNKEL (reference sequence). V shed 3 bases and J 8 bases; nucleotides not matched to a gene: 8. TCRdb independently ran MiXCR on the RT-PCR reads; one entry per CDR3 protein. The sample has about 780,000 distinct CDR3 sequences; roughly 20% are singletons. In this sample, this clonotype turned up a few times. The J gene is TRBJ2-3, the V gene TRBV3-1; 7 bases agree with TRBD1. The sequence was obtained from a man between 50 and 59 years old who received an inactivated influenza vaccine. This specimen was PBMCs from blood, taken roughly 5 days after vaccination. CDR3 nucleotides: TGTGCCAGCAGCCAGGGACAGTTTCTCGGTACGCAGTATTTT. Residues: CASSQGQFLGTQYF.